This T cell receptor (beta chain) was sequenced during a study of identical twins. General study points: In beta out-of-frame sequences, the excess sharing between twins was weaker.

Healthy Caucasians were all of the donors. Turning to this clonotype: The target antigen is unknown.

The CDR3 sequence is 13 residues long. The germline CDR1 and CDR2 sequences are SGHRS and YFSETQ. Trimming took 2 bases from V and 9 from J; bases not matched to a gene: 4. Unique molecular identifiers were in the cDNA, with template-switch universal primer binding. TCRdb analysed the 5' RACE reads with MiXCR anew, one entry per CDR3 protein. There are more than 650,000 distinct CDR3 sequences in the sample; 5.5% to 6.5% occur only once, and around 1.9% lies in the top ten. This TCR derives from a man younger than 35 in good health. The chain recombines TRBV5-1 with TRBJ2-1; 8 nucleotides agree with TRBD2. Specimen: naive T cells sorted from blood. The CDR3 coding sequence is TGCGCCAGCAGCTTCGAGCGGGAGCGTGAGCAGTTCTTC. This sequence encodes CASSFEREREQFF.